A single sample gave rise to the 24 T cell receptor beta chains below, sequenced in a study of prognosis after radiotherapy for stage I lung cancer. Multiplex PCR in two rounds served to amplify TCR beta CDR3 from genomic DNA. First-round PCR used primers specific to each TRBV and TRBJ gene. From the multiplex PCR reads, TCRdb called clonotypes with MiXCR, one entry per CDR3 protein. The sample consists of around 29,000 distinct CDR3 sequences, under 60% of them appearing once. The source material was PBMCs, sampled before or after stereotactic body radiation therapy (not recorded which). The receptors originated from a donor aged 50 or older with non-small cell lung cancer.

This clonotype has at least ten counts. This chain joins TRBV19 and TRBJ2-5; D is uncertain. This CDR3 region has 14 residues. V lost 3 bases, J lost 0 bases, and 8 bases lay in between. Germline V lookup: CDR1 LNHDA, CDR2 SQIVND (reference sequence). The CDR3 spells CASSIRYNQETQYF. In nucleotides, the CDR3 is TGTGCCAGTAGTATTCGGTACAACCAAGAGACCCAGTACTTC.

There are many counts of this clonotype. This chain links TRBV7-9 with TRBJ2-7; D perhaps matches TRBD2 (5 bases). Germline V gene lookup returns CDR1 SEHNR and CDR2 FQNEAQ (reference sequence). The CDR3 loop spans 13 amino acids. Trimming cost V 3 bases and J 1 base, with 7 bases left between them. CDR3 in DNA: TGTGCCAGCAGCTTCGAGGGATCCTACGAGCAGTACTTC. Its protein product is CASSFEGSYEQYF.

This clonotype was seen ten or more times. This chain connects TRBV2 to TRBJ2-7, with 8 bases that match TRBD1. CDR1 and CDR2 from the germline V gene are SNHLY and FYNNEI. V trimming: 8 bases; J trimming: 0 bases; junction bases outside the gene matches: 3. This CDR3 spans 13 amino acids. The CDR3 sequence is CASDRGSSYEQYF. The CDR3 DNA follows: TGTGCCAGCGACAGGGGCAGCTCCTACGAGCAGTACTTC.

In its sample, this clonotype ranks as medium-sized. The chain joins TRBV2 to TRBJ1-1; 7 bases are shared with TRBD1. The CDR3 totals 14 residues. Germline V lookup: CDR1 SNHLY, CDR2 FYNNEI. The ends lost 6 bases at V and 2 bases at J; junction bases unmatched: 6. CDR3: CASRQGQFNTEAFF. In DNA, the CDR3 is TGTGCCAGCAGACAGGGACAGTTTAACACTGAAGCTTTCTTT. Full variable domain (remainder filled in from reference TRBV2 and TRBJ1-1): EPEVTQTPSHQVTQMGQEVILRCVPISNHLYFYWYRQILGQKVEFLVSFYNNEISEKSEIFDDQFSVERPDGSNFTLKIRSTKLEDSAMYFCASRQGQFNTEAFFGQGTRLTVV.

The chain employs TRBV2 and TRBJ1-6; weak D call: TRBD1 (5 bases). This CDR3 has 18 amino acids. Between the trimmed V and J ends, which lost 0 bases and 7 bases, there was a span of 19 bases. The germline V gene encodes CDR1 SNHLY and CDR2 FYNNEI. This CDR3 is CASSEAVQGVFWNSPLHF. DNA for the CDR3: TGTGCCAGCAGTGAAGCAGTGCAGGGTGTGTTTTGGAATTCACCCCTCCACTTT.

J is TRBJ2-5 and V is TRBV19; possible D gene TRBD2, 5 bases. The germline V and J ends were trimmed by 9 bases and 8 bases, with 16 bases remaining between them. Germline assignment: CDR1 LNHDA and CDR2 SQIVND (reference sequence). The CDR3 totals 12 residues. The CDR3: CASRGWTDTQYF. CDR3 bases: TGTGCCAGCCGAGGGTGGACGGATACCCAGTACTTC.

V gene TRBV6-1 combines with J gene TRBJ2-7; the match to TRBD1 covers 7 bases. Germline lookup yields CDR1 MNHNS and CDR2 SASEGT. With 6 bases clipped from V and 3 bases from J, the junction kept 8 bases outside the gene matches. The CDR3 has 14 amino acids. The CDR3 reads CASSDRVGFYEQYF. The CDR3 region has the DNA TGTGCCAGCAGCGACAGGGTTGGCTTCTACGAGCAGTACTTC.

This clonotype was counted at least ten times. The chain uses TRBV19 and TRBJ1-1; 8 positions match TRBD1. The CDR3 contains 16 residues. V shed 5 bases, J shed 6 bases, and the junction held 14 bases outside the gene matches. Germline values: CDR1 LNHDA, CDR2 SQIVND (reference sequence). The CDR3 protein is CASSPERQGRFAEAFF. CDR3 DNA: TGTGCCAGTAGTCCCGAGCGACAGGGGAGATTTGCTGAAGCTTTCTTT.

In this sample, this clonotype turned up many times. The chain has TRBV5-1 and TRBJ2-1; D perhaps matches TRBD2 (7 bases). Germline CDR1 and CDR2: SGHRS and YFSETQ. This CDR3 spans 14 amino acids. V was shortened by 3 bases and J by 5 bases, with 12 bases between the two germline ends. The CDR3 is CASSSPGGHNEQFF. In DNA, the CDR3 is TGCGCCAGCAGCTCCCCGGGGGGCCACAATGAGCAGTTCTTC.

This clonotype was recorded at least ten times. The gene calls are TRBV20-1 and TRBJ2-7; perhaps D is TRBD1 or TRBD2 (5 bases each). The CDR3 is made up of 16 amino acids. Germline CDR1 and CDR2: DFQATT and SNEGSKA (reference sequence). With 3 bases removed from V and 0 bases from J, the gap between germline ends came to 18 bases. DNA of the CDR3: TGCAGTGCTAGTCCCCAGAGGGAGACAGACTCCTACGAGCAGTACTTC. Its translation is CSASPQRETDSYEQYF.

The rearrangement links TRBV6-8 to TRBJ2-1; perhaps TRBD2 as D (5 bases). Trimming removed 4 bases at V and 8 bases at J, with 18 bases between. Germline CDR1 MNHGY, CDR2 SAAAGT. CDR3 length equals 15 residues. Written as DNA, the CDR3 is TGTGCCAGCAGTTTCCCGACTATCGGGATATATGAGCAGTTCTTC. Translating it yields CASSFPTIGIYEQFF.

This clonotype was seen just once. V and J are TRBV20-1 and TRBJ2-2; perhaps TRBD1 as D (6 bases). With 6 bases removed from V and 9 bases from J, the gap between germline ends came to 17 bases. The CDR3 loop spans 13 amino acids. The germline CDR1 and CDR2 sequences are DFQATT and SNEGSKA (reference sequence). The CDR3 sequence: CSAQLKGVWELFF. In nucleotides, the CDR3 is TGCAGTGCCCAATTAAAGGGGGTCTGGGAGCTGTTTTTT.

This clonotype came up once. This is likely an artifact of a read error, given a far larger clone one base away. V is TRBV6-8 and J is TRBJ2-2; D is uncertain. V lost 4 bases, J lost 0 bases, and 9 bases lay in between. The CDR3 is 15 residues long. Looked up from germline, CDR1 is MNHGY and CDR2 is SAAAGT. The CDR3 protein is CASSFGRANTGELFF. The CDR3 DNA reads as TGTGCCAGCAGTTTTGGACGGGCGAACACCGGGGAGCTGTTTTTT.

This clonotype was counted at least ten times. V is TRBV28 and J is TRBJ1-4; D is undetermined. V was clipped by 2 bases and J by 7 bases, with 17 bases between them. The germline V gene has CDR1 MDHEN and CDR2 SYDVKM. This CDR3 has 16 amino acids. CDR3 sequence (DNA): TGTGCCAGCAGTTTAAGCCTGGCGGGAAAGACTGAAAAACTGTTTTTT. It encodes CASSLSLAGKTEKLFF. Together with reference TRBV28 and TRBJ1-4, the CDR3 gives the full variable domain: DVKVTQSSRYLVKRTGEKVFLECVQDMDHENMFWYRQDPGLGLRLIYFSYDVKMKEKGDIPEGYSVSREKKERFSLILESASTNQTSMYLCASSLSLAGKTEKLFFGSGTQLSVL.

The chain has TRBV5-1 and TRBJ1-2, with 10 nucleotides matching TRBD1. V shed 6 bases, J shed 6 bases, and the junction held 8 bases outside the gene matches. This CDR3 contains 14 residues. The germline CDR1 and CDR2 sequences are SGHRS and YFSETQ. In DNA, the CDR3 is TGCGCCAGCACCCCGGGACAGGGGATAGATGGCTACACCTTC. It encodes CASTPGQGIDGYTF. Using reference TRBV5-1 and TRBJ1-2 for the parts outside the CDR3, the full variable domain is KAGVTQTPRYLIKTRGQQVTLSCSPISGHRSVSWYQQTPGQGLQFLFEYFSETQRNKGNFPGRFSGRQFSNSRSEMNVSTLELGDSALYLCASTPGQGIDGYTFGSGTRLTVV.

This clonotype was detected ten times or more. The rearrangement uses TRBV7-8 and TRBJ1-1, with a tentative D call TRBD1 (6 bases). The germline V and J ends were trimmed by 4 bases and 3 bases, with 24 bases remaining between them. CDR3 length: 18 amino acids. The germline gives CDR1 SGHVS, CDR2 FQNEAQ. As DNA, the CDR3 is TGTGCCAGCAGCTCCTATATACTGGGCAGGGGCCAGGACACTGAAGCTTTCTTT. Translating gives CASSSYILGRGQDTEAFF.

By its share, this clonotype is medium-sized. The V and J genes are TRBV12-3 or TRBV12-4 and TRBJ2-3; 9 bases line up with TRBD1. This CDR3 contains 15 residues. The V segment lost 6 bases and the J segment 1 base; nucleotides outside the gene matches: 5. As DNA, the CDR3 is TGTGCCAGCAGCACACGGACAGGGGGCACAGATACGCAGTATTTT. Protein: CASSTRTGGTDTQYF.

This clonotype was detected ten times or more. This rearrangement joins TRBV7-2 to TRBJ1-2, with D unresolved. The CDR3 loop spans 15 amino acids. Trimming cost V 2 bases and J 4 bases, with 14 bases left between them. Germline V gives CDR1 SGHTA, CDR2 FQGNSA. Here the CDR3 DNA reads TGTGCCAGCAGCTTAAAGGCGGTAGCTAGCTATGGCTACACCTTC. It translates to CASSLKAVASYGYTF.

Details on this clonotype: With a much larger clone just one base away, this may be a read error. The V call is TRBV7-2, the J call TRBJ2-4, with D possibly being TRBD2 (5 bases). Germline V lookup: CDR1 SGHTA, CDR2 FQGNSA. This CDR3 is 18 amino acids long. The V and J ends lost 1 base and 0 bases respectively, with 16 bases between them. CDR3 sequence: CASSLVDGKPLAKNIQYF. CDR3 nucleotides: TGTGCCAGCAGCTTAGTGGACGGGAAACCTCTAGCCAAAAACATTCAGTACTTC.

V is TRBV24-1 and J is TRBJ2-7; D gene ambiguous. Germline V gives CDR1 KGHDR, CDR2 SFDVKD. There are 14 residues in the CDR3. V was trimmed by 4 bases and J by 1 base, leaving 10 bases between them. In nucleotides, the CDR3 is TGTGCCACCAGTGAGTCTGGGATTTCCTACGAGCAGTACTTC. Translating gives CATSESGISYEQYF.

The chain uses TRBV11-2 and TRBJ2-2; no firm D call. The CDR3 consists of 15 residues. The ends were cut back, 1 base at V and 2 bases at J, with 8 bases in the middle. In germline, CDR1 is SGHAT, CDR2 FQNNGV. CDR3 sequence reads: CASSLVQDNTGELFF. The CDR3 DNA reads as TGTGCCAGCAGCTTAGTGCAGGATAACACCGGGGAGCTGTTTTTT. The full variable domain, completed using reference TRBV11-2 and TRBJ2-2, is EAGVAQSPRYKIIEKRQSVAFWCNPISGHATLYWYQQILGQGPKLLIQFQNNGVVDDSQLPKDRFSAERLKGVDSTLKIQPAKLEDSAVYLCASSLVQDNTGELFFGEGSRLTVL.

Concerning this clonotype itself: A much larger clone differs by one base, so this may be a read error. The J gene is TRBJ2-6, the V gene TRBV6-2 or TRBV6-3; 7 positions match TRBD1. Germline trimming cut 10 bases from V and 0 bases from J; bases unmatched to any gene: 6. The CDR3 is 15 amino acids. Germline V gives CDR1 MNHEY, CDR2 SVGEGT. CDR3 DNA: TGTGCCATCGTGGGACAGTCCTCTGGGGCCAACGTCCTGACTTTC. Translated: CAIVGQSSGANVLTF.

This clonotype has ten or more counts. This chain connects TRBV10-3 to TRBJ2-2; 7 positions match TRBD2. The germline V gene has CDR1 ENHRY and CDR2 SYGVKD. There are 15 residues in the CDR3. Germline trimming cut 7 bases from V and 6 bases from J; bases unmatched to any gene: 11. For the CDR3, the DNA is TGTGCCATCAACCGGGACTATGGCGGCGCCGGGGAGCTGTTTTTT. It translates to CAINRDYGGAGELFF.

This clonotype was seen ten or more times. The rearrangement uses TRBV5-1 and TRBJ1-1; possibly TRBD1 for D (5 bases). V gave up 6 bases and J gave up 0 bases, with 12 bases separating them. The CDR3 runs to 14 residues. In germline, CDR1 is SGHRS, CDR2 YFSETQ. CDR3 in DNA: TGCGCCAGCAAGGGCCCAGGGATGAACACTGAAGCTTTCTTT. Translated: CASKGPGMNTEAFF.